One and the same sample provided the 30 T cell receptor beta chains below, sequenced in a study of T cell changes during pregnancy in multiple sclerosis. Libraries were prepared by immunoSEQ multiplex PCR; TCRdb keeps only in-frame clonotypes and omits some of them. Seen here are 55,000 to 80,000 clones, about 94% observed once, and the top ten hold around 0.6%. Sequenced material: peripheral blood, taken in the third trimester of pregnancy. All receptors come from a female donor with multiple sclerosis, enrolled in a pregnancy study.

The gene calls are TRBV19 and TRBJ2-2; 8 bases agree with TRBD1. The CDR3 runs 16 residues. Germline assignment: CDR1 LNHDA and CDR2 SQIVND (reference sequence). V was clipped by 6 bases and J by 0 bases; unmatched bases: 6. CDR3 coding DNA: TGTGCCAGTAGCAACATACAGGGGGCGAACACCGGGGAGCTGTTTTTT. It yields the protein CASSNIQGANTGELFF.

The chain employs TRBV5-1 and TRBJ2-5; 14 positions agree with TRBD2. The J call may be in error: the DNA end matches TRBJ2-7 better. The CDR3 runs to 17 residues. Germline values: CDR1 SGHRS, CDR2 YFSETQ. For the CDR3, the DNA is TGCGCCAGCAGCTTGGGACTAGCGGGGGGGCCCGGCTACGAGCAGTACTTC. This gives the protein CASSLGLAGGPGYEQYF.

CDR3 sequence: CASSFWTSGGRETQYF. The CDR3 DNA is TGTGCCAGTAGTTTTTGGACTAGCGGGGGGCGTGAGACCCAGTACTTC. V and J are TRBV19 and TRBJ2-5, with 14 bases lining up with TRBD2. The length of the CDR3 is 16 residues. Germline V gene data show CDR1 as LNHDA and CDR2 as SQIVND (reference sequence). The junction had 7 bases not matched to a gene; V was cut back by 5 bases and J by 5 bases.

CDR3 bases: TGTGCCAGCAGTGAACTATCGACAGGCCCTGAAGCTTTCTTT. Protein product: CASSELSTGPEAFF. The genes are TRBV25-1 and TRBJ1-1, with TRBD1 as a possible D gene (6 bases). Germline V gene data show CDR1 as MGHDK and CDR2 as SYGVNS. The CDR3 runs to 14 residues. V lost 2 bases to trimming and J lost 6 bases, with 13 bases between them.

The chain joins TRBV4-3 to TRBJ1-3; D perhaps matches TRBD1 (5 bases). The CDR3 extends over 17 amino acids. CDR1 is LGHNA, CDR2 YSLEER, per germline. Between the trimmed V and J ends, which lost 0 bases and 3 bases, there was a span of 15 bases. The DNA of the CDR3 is TGCGCCAGCAGCCAAGATGGGGGGGTTAACGTTGGAAACACCATATATTTT. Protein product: CASSQDGGVNVGNTIYF.

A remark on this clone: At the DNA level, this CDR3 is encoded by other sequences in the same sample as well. CDR3 sequence: CASSPPGGDEQYF. CDR3 nucleotide sequence: TGCGCCAGCAGCCCCCCCGGGGGGGACGAGCAGTACTTC. The chain couples TRBV4-3 to TRBJ2-7, with 8 bases identical to TRBD2. Trimming cost V 4 bases and J 5 bases; bases outside gene matches: 4. The CDR3 has 13 amino acids. Per the germline V gene, CDR1 is LGHNA and CDR2 is YSLEER.

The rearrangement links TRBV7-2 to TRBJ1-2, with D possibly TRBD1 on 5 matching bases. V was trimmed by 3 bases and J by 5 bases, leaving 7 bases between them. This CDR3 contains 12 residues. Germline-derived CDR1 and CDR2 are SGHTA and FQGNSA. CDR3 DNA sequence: TGTGCCAGCAGCTTTCGACAGTATGGCTACACCTTC. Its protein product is CASSFRQYGYTF.

The CDR3 DNA reads as TGTGCCACCAGCAGAGATATCCTAGCGGGGGTGGAGACCCAGTACTTC. It yields the protein CATSRDILAGVETQYF. The chain links TRBV15 to TRBJ2-5; 10 bases map to TRBD2. The CDR3 runs to 16 residues. In germline, CDR1 is LNHNV, CDR2 YYDKDF (reference sequence). V lost 0 bases and J lost 5; bases outside the gene matches: 6. Full variable domain (rest looked up from reference TRBV15 and TRBJ2-5): DAMVIQNPRYQVTQFGKPVTLSCSQTLNHNVMYWYQQKSSQAPKLLFHYYDKDFNNEADTPDNFQSRRPNTSFCFLDIRSPGLGDTAMYLCATSRDILAGVETQYFGPGTRLLVL.

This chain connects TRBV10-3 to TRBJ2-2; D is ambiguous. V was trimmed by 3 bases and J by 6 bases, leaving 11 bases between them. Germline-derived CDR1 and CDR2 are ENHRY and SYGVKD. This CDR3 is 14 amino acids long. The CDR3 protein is CAISEPLDPGELFF. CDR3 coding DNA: TGTGCCATCAGTGAACCTCTAGACCCCGGGGAGCTGTTTTTT.

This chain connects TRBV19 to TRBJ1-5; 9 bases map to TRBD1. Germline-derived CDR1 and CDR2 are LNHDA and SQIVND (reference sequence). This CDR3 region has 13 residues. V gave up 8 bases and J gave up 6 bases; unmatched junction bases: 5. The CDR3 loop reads CASQTGGGQPQHF. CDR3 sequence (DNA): TGTGCCAGTCAGACAGGGGGTGGTCAGCCCCAGCATTTT.

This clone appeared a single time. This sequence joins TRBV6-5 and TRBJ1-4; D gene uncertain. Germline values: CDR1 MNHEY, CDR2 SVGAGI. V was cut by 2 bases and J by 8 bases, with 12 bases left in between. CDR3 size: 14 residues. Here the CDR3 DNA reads TGTGCCAGCAGTTACCGCCAGGTCGCGGAAAAACTGTTTTTT. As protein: CASSYRQVAEKLFF.

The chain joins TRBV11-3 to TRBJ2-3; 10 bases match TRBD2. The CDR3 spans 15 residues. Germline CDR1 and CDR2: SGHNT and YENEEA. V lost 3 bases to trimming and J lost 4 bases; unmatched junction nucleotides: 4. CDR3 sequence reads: CASSFSGGISDTQYF. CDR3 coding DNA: TGTGCCAGCAGCTTTAGCGGGGGGATTTCAGATACGCAGTATTTT. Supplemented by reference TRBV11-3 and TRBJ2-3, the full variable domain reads EAGVVQSPRYKIIEKKQPVAFWCNPISGHNTLYWYLQNLGQGPELLIRYENEEAVDDSQLPKDRFSAERLKGVDSTLKIQPAELGDSAVYLCASSFSGGISDTQYFGPGTRLTVL.

CDR3 amino acids: CASSLADTEAFF. The DNA of the CDR3 is TGCGCCAGCAGCTTGGCGGACACTGAAGCTTTCTTT. The rearrangement joins TRBV5-1 to TRBJ1-1; D remains unclear. Germline lookup yields CDR1 SGHRS and CDR2 YFSETQ. V lost 0 bases to trimming and J lost 3 bases, with 3 bases between them. The CDR3 runs to 12 residues.

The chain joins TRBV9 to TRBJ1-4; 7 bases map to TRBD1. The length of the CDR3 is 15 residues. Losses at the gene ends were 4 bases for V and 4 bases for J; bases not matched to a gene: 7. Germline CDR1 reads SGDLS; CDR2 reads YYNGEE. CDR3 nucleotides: TGTGCCAGCAGCTCCCGACAGGGCATTAATGAAAAACTGTTTTTT. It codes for CASSSRQGINEKLFF.

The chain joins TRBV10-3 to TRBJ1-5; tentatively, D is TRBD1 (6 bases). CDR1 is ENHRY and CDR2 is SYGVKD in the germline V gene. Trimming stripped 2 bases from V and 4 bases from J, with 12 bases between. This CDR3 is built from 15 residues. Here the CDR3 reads CAISEGDRINQPQHF. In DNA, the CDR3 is TGTGCCATCAGTGAGGGTGACAGGATTAATCAGCCCCAGCATTTT.

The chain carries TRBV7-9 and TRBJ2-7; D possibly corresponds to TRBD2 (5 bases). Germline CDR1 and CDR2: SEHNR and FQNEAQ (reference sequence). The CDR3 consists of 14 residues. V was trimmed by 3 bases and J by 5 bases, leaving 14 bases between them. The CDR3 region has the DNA TGTGCCAGCAGCTTTGGGGAGTTAGAGAACGAGCAGTACTTC. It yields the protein CASSFGELENEQYF.

CDR3 sequence (DNA): TGTGCCAGCAGTGAAGGGGGGCGTAGAAGCAATCAGCCCCAGCATTTT. Translated, it gives CASSEGGRRSNQPQHF. The chain couples TRBV2 to TRBJ1-5, with TRBD1 as a possible D gene (6 bases). The germline V gene has CDR1 SNHLY and CDR2 FYNNEI. CDR3 size: 16 residues. V was pared by 1 base and J by 1 base, with 11 bases between.

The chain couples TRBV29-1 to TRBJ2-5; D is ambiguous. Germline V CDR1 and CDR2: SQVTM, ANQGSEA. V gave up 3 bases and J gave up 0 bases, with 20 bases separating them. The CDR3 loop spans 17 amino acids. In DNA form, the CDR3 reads TGCAGCGTTGACGCTACTAACGACCCCTTGTACCAAGAGACCCAGTACTTC. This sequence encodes CSVDATNDPLYQETQYF.

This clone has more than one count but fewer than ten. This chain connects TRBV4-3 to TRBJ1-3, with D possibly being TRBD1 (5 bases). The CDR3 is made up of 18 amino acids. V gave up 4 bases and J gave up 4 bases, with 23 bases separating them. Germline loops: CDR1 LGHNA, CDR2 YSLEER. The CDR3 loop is CASSPNPPGELRGNTIYF. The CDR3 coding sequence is TGCGCCAGCAGCCCTAACCCACCGGGGGAACTGCGGGGAAACACCATATATTTT.

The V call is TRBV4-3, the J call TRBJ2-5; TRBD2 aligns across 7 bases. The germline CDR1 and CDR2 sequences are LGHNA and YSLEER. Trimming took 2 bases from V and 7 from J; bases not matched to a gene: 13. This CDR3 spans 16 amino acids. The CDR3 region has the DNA TGCGCCAGCAGCCAATCCGGTGGCGGGGGTTATGGGACCCAGTACTTC. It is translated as CASSQSGGGGYGTQYF.

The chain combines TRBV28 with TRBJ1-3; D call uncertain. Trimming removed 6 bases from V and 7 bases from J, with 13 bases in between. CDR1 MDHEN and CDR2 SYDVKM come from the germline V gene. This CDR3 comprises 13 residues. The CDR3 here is CASRPGPGNTIYF. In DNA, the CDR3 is TGTGCCAGCAGGCCGGGCCCGGGGAACACCATATATTTT.

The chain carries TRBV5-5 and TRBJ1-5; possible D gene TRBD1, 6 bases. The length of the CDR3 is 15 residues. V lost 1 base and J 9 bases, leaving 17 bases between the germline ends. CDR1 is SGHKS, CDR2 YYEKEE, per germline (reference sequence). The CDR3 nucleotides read TGTGCCAGCAGCTTGTTCCAGGGGCCCTCGGGGCCCCAGCATTTT. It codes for CASSLFQGPSGPQHF.

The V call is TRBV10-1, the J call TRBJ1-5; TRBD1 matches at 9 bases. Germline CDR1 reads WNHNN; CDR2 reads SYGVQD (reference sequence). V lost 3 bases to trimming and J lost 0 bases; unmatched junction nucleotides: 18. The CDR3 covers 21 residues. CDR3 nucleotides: TGCGCCAGCAGTGATAGGAACTCAGGACAGGGGCGAACCCATAGCAATCAGCCCCAGCATTTT. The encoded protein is CASSDRNSGQGRTHSNQPQHF.

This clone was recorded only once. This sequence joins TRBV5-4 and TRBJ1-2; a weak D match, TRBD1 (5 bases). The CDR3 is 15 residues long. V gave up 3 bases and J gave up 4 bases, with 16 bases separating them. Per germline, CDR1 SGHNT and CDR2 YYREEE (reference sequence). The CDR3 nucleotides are TGTGCCAGCAGCTCCCAGACGACAGAGACCTATGGCTACACCTTC. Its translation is CASSSQTTETYGYTF.

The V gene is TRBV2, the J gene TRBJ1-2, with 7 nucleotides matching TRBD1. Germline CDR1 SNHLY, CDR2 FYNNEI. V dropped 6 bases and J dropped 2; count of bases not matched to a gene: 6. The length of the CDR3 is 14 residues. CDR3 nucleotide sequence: TGTGCCAGCAGAGGACAGGCTTACAACTATGGCTACACCTTC. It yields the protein CASRGQAYNYGYTF.

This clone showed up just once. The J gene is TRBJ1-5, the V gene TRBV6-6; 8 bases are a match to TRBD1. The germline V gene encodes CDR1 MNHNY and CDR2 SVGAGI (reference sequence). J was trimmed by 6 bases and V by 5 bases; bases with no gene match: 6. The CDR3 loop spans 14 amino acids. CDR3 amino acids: CASSLRTGRQPQHF. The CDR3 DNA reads TGTGCCAGCAGTCTCCGGACAGGGCGTCAGCCCCAGCATTTT.

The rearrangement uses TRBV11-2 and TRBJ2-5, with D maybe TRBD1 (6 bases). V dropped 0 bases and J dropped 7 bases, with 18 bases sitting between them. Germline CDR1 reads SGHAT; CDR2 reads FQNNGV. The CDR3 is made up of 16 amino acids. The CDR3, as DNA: TGTGCCAGCAGCTTAGATGAAGGCAGGGGAAAGGGGACCCAGTACTTC. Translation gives CASSLDEGRGKGTQYF.

The CDR3 is CASSFRQGRIDTQYF. In nucleotides, the CDR3 is TGTGCCAGCAGCTTTCGGCAGGGTCGGATAGATACGCAGTATTTT. The chain uses TRBV7-2 and TRBJ2-3, with D maybe TRBD1 (5 bases). The germline gives CDR1 SGHTA, CDR2 FQGNSA. Trimming shortened V by 3 bases and J by 5 bases, and 15 bases separated the two germline ends. The CDR3 contains 15 residues.

The CDR3 region is CASSQDGTGPYNEQFF. CDR3 coding DNA: TGCGCCAGCAGCCAAGACGGGACAGGGCCCTACAATGAGCAGTTCTTC. J is TRBJ2-1 and V is TRBV4-3, with 9 bases fitting TRBD1. Germline CDR1 reads LGHNA; CDR2 reads YSLEER. CDR3 length: 16 amino acids. V was pared by 0 bases and J by 2 bases, with 2 bases of the junction left unmatched.

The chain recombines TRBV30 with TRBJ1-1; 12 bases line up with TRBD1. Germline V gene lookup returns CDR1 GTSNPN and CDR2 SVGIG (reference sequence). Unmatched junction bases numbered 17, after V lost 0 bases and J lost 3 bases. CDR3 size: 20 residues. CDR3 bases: TGTGCCTGGAGTGTAATTATAGGGACAGGGGGCAAGATTGGAGACACTGAAGCTTTCTTT. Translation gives CAWSVIIGTGGKIGDTEAFF.